A selection of T cell receptor beta chains follows, all from one sample in a study of cytomegalovirus exposure and HLA in healthy donors. Method: immunoSEQ multiplex PCR; TCRdb's copy keeps in-frame clones and lacks some. Of hundreds of thousands of clones in the sample, roughly 87% were seen once. The sequenced material came from PBMCs. These receptors came from a man between 18 and 35 years old in good health and CMV-seropositive. The CDR3 runs from the conserved cysteine through the conserved F or W. The D gene is left open where the match is weak. Clone size is shown for a subset of rows, as once, few, many or a class of expanded clone.

J	D	V	size	CDR3	DNA
TRBJ2-7	-	TRBV5-4	-	CASSEDGYEQYF	TGTGCCAGCAGCGAGGACGGCTACGAGCAGTACTTC
TRBJ1-1	TRBD1	TRBV2	-	CASRQGVSTEAFF	TGTGCCAGCCGACAGGGGGTTAGCACTGAAGCTTTCTTT
TRBJ2-2	-	TRBV6-1	-	CAVGLSGELFF	TGTGCCGTAGGGCTATCCGGGGAGCTGTTTTTT
TRBJ2-2	-	TRBV12-5	-	CASGLVVGANTGELFF	TGTGCTAGTGGTTTGGTAGTGGGCGCGAACACCGGGGAGCTGTTTTTT
TRBJ2-2	-	TRBV4-3	-	CASSRLGLLGSGELFF	TGCGCCAGCAGCCGCCTGGGACTCCTGGGGTCCGGGGAGCTGTTTTTT
TRBJ2-1	-	TRBV2	-	CASREARGQKSSYNEQFF	TGTGCCAGCAGGGAGGCTCGAGGGCAGAAGAGCTCCTACAATGAGCAGTTCTTC
TRBJ1-1	-	TRBV27	-	CASSPGTGEAFF	TGTGCCAGCAGTCCTGGGACGGGTGAAGCTTTCTTT
TRBJ1-4	TRBD1	TRBV5-4	-	CASSLGQGAGNEKLFF	TGTGCCAGCAGCCTCGGACAGGGGGCGGGTAATGAAAAACTGTTTTTT
TRBJ2-5	-	TRBV7-2	-	CASSLISGPGKTQYF	TGTGCCAGCAGCTTGATCTCGGGGCCGGGAAAGACCCAGTACTTC
TRBJ1-4	-	TRBV27	-	CASTRRGEKLFF	TGTGCCAGCACGAGGAGAGGTGAAAAACTGTTTTTT
TRBJ2-7	-	TRBV4-1	-	CASSQALAVSYEQYF	TGCGCCAGCAGCCAAGCTTTGGCCGTTTCCTACGAGCAGTACTTC
TRBJ2-2	TRBD2	TRBV18	once	CASSPTVGGPNTGELFF	TGTGCCAGCTCACCCACAGTGGGAGGGCCGAACACCGGGGAGCTGTTTTTT
TRBJ2-5	-	TRBV6-1	-	CASSTMRETQYF	TGTGCCAGTAGTACCATGCGAGAGACCCAGTACTTC
TRBJ2-7	TRBD2	TRBV6-1	-	CASSAGTSGNYEQYF	TGTGCCAGCAGCGCCGGGACTAGCGGGAATTACGAGCAGTACTTC
TRBJ1-3	TRBD1	TRBV29-1	-	CSVSDRAAGNTIYF	TGCAGCGTTTCGGACAGGGCAGCCGGAAACACCATATATTTT
TRBJ2-3	TRBD2	TRBV28	-	CASSSLAGGPDTQYF	TGTGCCAGCAGTTCACTAGCGGGAGGGCCCGATACGCAGTATTTT
TRBJ1-4	TRBD1	TRBV9	-	CASSLTGTGTNEKLFF	TGTGCCAGCAGCCTGACAGGGACAGGGACTAATGAAAAACTGTTTTTT
TRBJ1-1	TRBD1	TRBV7-8	-	CASSPTGAASTEAFF	TGTGCCAGCAGCCCTACAGGGGCGGCGAGCACTGAAGCTTTCTTT
TRBJ2-3	-	TRBV11-2	-	CASSSSVDPSTDTQYF	TGTGCCAGCAGCTCGTCAGTGGATCCTAGCACAGATACGCAGTATTTT
TRBJ1-5	-	TRBV6-1	-	CASRTEVSNQPQHF	TGTGCCAGCAGGACAGAGGTTAGCAATCAGCCCCAGCATTTT
TRBJ2-3	TRBD2	TRBV9	-	CASSVLAGGTDTQYF	TGTGCCAGCAGCGTACTAGCGGGAGGCACAGATACGCAGTATTTT
TRBJ2-2	-	TRBV7-9	few	CASSSQATGELFF	TGTGCCAGCAGCTCCCAAGCTACCGGGGAGCTGTTTTTT
TRBJ2-1	TRBD2	TRBV4-1	-	CASSPVGLADNNEQFF	TGCGCCAGCAGCCCCGTGGGACTAGCAGACAACAATGAGCAGTTCTTC
TRBJ2-7	-	TRBV11-2	-	CASSPLAGRSYEQYF	TGTGCCAGCAGCCCTCTCGCGGGGCGCTCCTACGAGCAGTACTTC
TRBJ1-1	-	TRBV7-6	-	CASRAEITENTEAFF	TGTGCCAGCAGGGCAGAAATCACAGAGAACACTGAAGCTTTCTTT
TRBJ2-7	TRBD1	TRBV6-5	-	CASRSDRAEQYF	TGTGCCAGCAGATCCGACAGGGCCGAGCAGTACTTC
TRBJ2-7	-	TRBV14	-	CASSLRGAFGVVRSYEQYF	TGTGCCAGCAGCCTACGGGGGGCCTTCGGTGTGGTTCGATCCTACGAGCAGTACTTC
TRBJ1-4	TRBD1	TRBV2	-	CASSRQGIGEKLFF	TGTGCCAGCAGTCGACAGGGGATTGGAGAAAAACTGTTTTTT
TRBJ1-1	-	TRBV7-3	once	CASSLTQNTEAFF	TGTGCCAGCAGCCTGACTCAGAACACTGAAGCTTTCTTT
TRBJ1-1	-	TRBV5-1	-	CATRQGGGFTNTEAFF	TGCGCCACCCGTCAGGGTGGGGGTTTCACGAACACTGAAGCTTTCTTT
TRBJ2-7	TRBD2	TRBV15	-	CATSRDLTSGSLEQYF	TGTGCCACCAGCAGAGATCTGACTAGCGGGAGTCTCGAGCAGTACTTC
TRBJ2-1	-	TRBV11-3	-	CASSLASPGSGDVGEQFF	TGTGCCAGCAGCTTGGCCTCCCCTGGGAGCGGAGATGTAGGGGAGCAGTTCTTC
TRBJ1-5	-	TRBV6-1	-	CASSDPQGGDQPQHF	TGTGCCAGCAGTGATCCACAGGGAGGCGATCAGCCCCAGCATTTT
TRBJ2-7	-	TRBV2	-	CASSIDVSSYEQYF	TGTGCCAGCAGTATTGACGTATCCTCCTACGAGCAGTACTTC
TRBJ2-7	TRBD1	TRBV5-6	-	CASSLVAGGGEQYF	TGTGCCAGCAGCTTGGTCGCAGGGGGCGGCGAGCAGTACTTC
TRBJ2-7	-	TRBV6-1	-	CATRLVGTPPYEQYF	TGTGCCACCAGACTTGTGGGGACTCCCCCCTACGAGCAGTACTTC
TRBJ2-5	-	TRBV28	-	CASSLVSGGQETQYF	TGTGCCAGCAGTTTAGTGTCCGGGGGACAAGAGACCCAGTACTTC
TRBJ2-7	-	TRBV28	-	CASSVPAETYEQYF	TGTGCCAGCAGTGTGCCAGCGGAAACCTACGAGCAGTACTTC
TRBJ1-3	-	TRBV6-1	once	CASSEAFTRAAGNTIYF	TGTGCCAGCAGTGAAGCCTTCACGAGGGCAGCTGGAAACACCATATATTTT
TRBJ2-7	-	TRBV5-1	-	CASSYFKRSDSYEQYF	TGCGCCAGCAGCTATTTCAAGAGGAGTGACTCCTACGAGCAGTACTTC